This T cell receptor (beta chain) was sequenced in a study of T cells after yellow fever vaccination. TCRdb reprocessed the 5' RACE reads with MiXCR, giving one entry per CDR3 protein. The sample lists 620,000 or so distinct CDR3 sequences, about 12% occurring once. The germline V gene encodes CDR1 SGHRS and CDR2 YFSETQ. This CDR3 has 14 amino acids. Losses at the gene ends were 4 bases for V and 3 bases for J; bases not matched to a gene: 5. In this sample, this clonotype turned up a few times. The material was PBMCs, obtained on the day of the yellow fever booster vaccination. The genes are TRBV5-1 and TRBJ2-7, with 9 positions matching TRBD1. The receptor comes from a man aged 25-45 years who received the YFV17D yellow fever vaccine. DNA for the CDR3: TGCGCCAGCAGCCGGGACAGGGCCCACTACGAGCAGTACTTC. Protein product: CASSRDRAHYEQYF.